This T cell receptor (beta chain) was observed in a study of T cell repertoires in cytomegalovirus infection. About the research overall: Alongside well-studied HLA-B-restricted CMV epitopes, recently identified HLA-C-restricted CMV epitopes were also used. CMV infection plus the matching HLA type was flagged by public TCR beta signatures.

TCRdb re-analysed the reads in MiXCR, keeping a single row per CDR3 protein. The table records roughly 860,000 distinct CDR3 sequences, about 31% of them present only once. This clonotype was found many times. Its antigen is not known. Study findings and constraints: Dominant in the ex vivo response were TCR beta clonotypes restricted by HLA-C and specific for CMV. Identification of carriers of CMV plus the relevant HLA was performed using cumulative public TCR beta family frequency.

Germline CDR1 SGDLS, CDR2 YYNGEE. The CDR3 runs to 13 residues. V dropped 0 bases and J dropped 4 bases, with 7 bases sitting between them. This TCR derives from a human donor in good health (CMV status not recorded). Some clones in this sample may be carry-over from other donors' samples. The chain carries TRBV9 and TRBJ1-1; TRBD1 is a possible D gene (5 bases). The input for sequencing was cultured CD8+ T cells from PBMCs, taken from culture after CMV antigen stimulation. The CDR3 DNA reads as TGTGCCAGCAGCGTAGGACAGTCCACTGAAGCTTTCTTT. It is translated as CASSVGQSTEAFF.